Included here is one T cell receptor beta chain sequence, with context. Its antigen is unidentified. Primers for the PCR totalled 60 Vbeta and 13 Jbeta. Some clones are missing from TCRdb's copy, which holds only in-frame ones; the method was immunoSEQ multiplex PCR. The table includes some 100,000 clones, over 60% detected once. The V and J ends lost 5 bases and 5 bases respectively, with 19 bases between them. This CDR3 is 15 amino acids long. CDR1 and CDR2 from the germline V gene are SGHTA and FQGNSA. These data originate in a study of cytomegalovirus exposure and HLA in healthy donors. Study-level results: About 87% or about 30% of the time was how often most TCR beta V segments were productive, according to an earlier analysis.

The sequenced sample was PBMCs. The rearrangement links TRBV7-2 to TRBJ2-7, with D tentatively TRBD1 (6 bases). The TCR sequence derives from a male donor in good health and CMV-seropositive. The CDR3, as DNA: TGTGCCAGCAGCCTACATACTAACAGGGACCACGAGCAGTACTTC. Its protein product is CASSLHTNRDHEQYF.